The 18 T cell receptor beta chains below all came from one sample that was sequenced in a study of human T cells and chemical hapten exposure. Time point defined: patch test 3, about 24 weeks after DPC sensitization. The treatment here: therapeutic diphenylcyclopropenone sensitization with weekly scalp DPC. TCRdb re-called the RACE reads with MiXCR, one entry per CDR3 protein. The data hold around 200,000 distinct CDR3 sequences, with around 23% observed a single time. Here the sequenced sample was whole blood, taken in connection with sensitization to the hapten diphenylcyclopropenone (DPC). Receptors were obtained from a woman aged 40 to 49 with alopecia areata. Some clones in this sample may be carry-over from other donors' samples.

Only a few counts were recorded for this clonotype. V is TRBV25-1 and J is TRBJ2-7; TRBD2 agrees at 7 bases. This CDR3 has 13 residues. Per the germline V gene, CDR1 is MGHDK and CDR2 is SYGVNS. The trim removed 8 bases at V and 2 bases at J, leaving 6 bases unmatched. The CDR3, as DNA: TGTGCCAGCGCTTTGGGGAGGGCCTACGAGCAGTACTTC. Translation: CASALGRAYEQYF.

This sequence joins TRBV6-2 or TRBV6-3 and TRBJ2-7; 7 bases map to TRBD2. The V gene's germline CDR1 is MNHEY and CDR2 SVGEGT. The trim removed 4 bases at V and 3 bases at J, leaving 9 bases unmatched. This CDR3 comprises 15 residues. The CDR3 DNA is TGTGCCAGCAGTTCACTTCGGACTAGTGTCTACGAGCAGTACTTC. This encodes CASSSLRTSVYEQYF.

The V gene is TRBV20-1, the J gene TRBJ2-7; TRBD1 matches 10 bases. This CDR3 is built from 13 residues. The V segment lost 5 bases and the J segment 5 bases; nucleotides outside the gene matches: 6. In germline, CDR1 is DFQATT, CDR2 SNEGSKA (reference sequence). CDR3 nucleotides: TGCAGTGCTGTGACAGGGGGCGGGGACGAGCAGTACTTC. It yields the protein CSAVTGGGDEQYF.

Many counts were recorded for this clonotype. The chain combines TRBV6-5 with TRBJ2-7, with 8 positions matching TRBD1. CDR3 length: 14 residues. The V gene's germline CDR1 is MNHEY and CDR2 SVGAGI. V lost 2 bases to trimming and J lost 1 base; unmatched junction nucleotides: 1. The CDR3 DNA is TGTGCCAGCAGTTACCGGGACAGGTCCTACGAGCAGTACTTC. Protein product: CASSYRDRSYEQYF.

This clonotype has a handful of counts. J is TRBJ2-2 and V is TRBV2, with 7 bases identical to TRBD2. The germline V gene has CDR1 SNHLY and CDR2 FYNNEI. The V and J ends lost 8 bases and 3 bases, in that order; junction bases with no gene match: 6. The CDR3 spans 14 residues. DNA of the CDR3: TGTGCCAGCTGGGAGGGCCTACACACCGGGGAGCTGTTTTTT. Translating it yields CASWEGLHTGELFF. Full variable domain (remainder filled in from reference TRBV2 and TRBJ2-2): EPEVTQTPSHQVTQMGQEVILRCVPISNHLYFYWYRQILGQKVEFLVSFYNNEISEKSEIFDDQFSVERPDGSNFTLKIRSTKLEDSAMYFCASWEGLHTGELFFGEGSRLTVL.

The gene calls are TRBV28 and TRBJ2-1; D ambiguous. V was shortened by 4 bases and J by 9 bases, with 22 bases between the two germline ends. Germline V gene sequence: CDR1 MDHEN, CDR2 SYDVKM. The CDR3 contains 16 residues. DNA of the CDR3: TGTGCCAGCAGTTACCCCCGGACGCCGGTTGGTCCTGAGCAGTTCTTC. Protein product: CASSYPRTPVGPEQFF.

This clonotype was recorded a few times. The J gene is TRBJ1-6, the V gene TRBV27, with TRBD1 matching over 7 bases. Germline CDR1 MNHEY, CDR2 SMNVEV (reference sequence). This CDR3 spans 14 amino acids. The J segment lost 7 bases and the V segment lost 6 bases, leaving 6 bases of the junction unmatched. The CDR3 sequence: CASRTGTENSPLHF. DNA of the CDR3: TGTGCCAGCAGGACCGGGACAGAGAATTCACCCCTCCACTTT.

The rearrangement links TRBV12-3 or TRBV12-4 to TRBJ2-2, with TRBD2 matching 11 bases. There are 16 residues in the CDR3. With 2 bases clipped from V and 6 bases from J, the junction kept 5 bases outside the gene matches. DNA of the CDR3: TGTGCCAGCAGTTTATTAGCGGGAGGGCCGGCCGGGGAGCTGTTTTTT. Translating gives CASSLLAGGPAGELFF.

At least ten counts were recorded for this clonotype. V gene TRBV27 combines with J gene TRBJ2-2; D is possibly TRBD1 or TRBD2 (5 bases each). The CDR3 is made up of 15 amino acids. Trimming cost V 1 base and J 5 bases, with 11 bases left between them. Germline V gives CDR1 MNHEY, CDR2 SMNVEV (reference sequence). CDR3 protein: CASSLLGVGTGELFF. The CDR3 DNA sequence: TGTGCCAGCAGTTTATTGGGGGTTGGAACCGGGGAGCTGTTTTTT.

This clonotype was seen a handful of times. The J gene is TRBJ2-7, the V gene TRBV29-1; 8 bases match TRBD1. The CDR3 covers 16 residues. In germline, CDR1 is SQVTM, CDR2 ANQGSEA. Germline trimming cut 6 bases from V and 2 bases from J; bases unmatched to any gene: 15. CDR3 amino acids: CSVAGTGTSRAYEQYF. CDR3 DNA sequence: TGCAGCGTGGCCGGGACAGGCACATCAAGGGCCTACGAGCAGTACTTC.

This clonotype was recorded once. The chain links TRBV28 to TRBJ1-2; perhaps TRBD1 as D (6 bases). The V end was cut by 4 bases, the J end by 5 bases, with 14 bases between. Germline values: CDR1 MDHEN, CDR2 SYDVKM. There are 14 residues in the CDR3. The CDR3 spells CASSYNPQGYGYTF. DNA of the CDR3: TGTGCCAGCAGTTATAATCCCCAGGGGTATGGCTACACCTTC.

The chain employs TRBV7-9 and TRBJ1-4; D is ambiguous. Germline values: CDR1 SEHNR, CDR2 FQNEAQ (reference sequence). Trimming cost V 5 bases and J 7 bases, with 17 bases left between them. The CDR3 has 15 residues. CDR3 sequence (DNA): TGTGCCAGCAGCCCCCGAGAGGGTTTCCCTGAAAAACTGTTTTTT. Translation: CASSPREGFPEKLFF.

The chain combines TRBV6-2 or TRBV6-3 with TRBJ1-1, with a possible D match to TRBD1 (6 bases). This CDR3 region has 14 residues. The germline CDR1 and CDR2 sequences are MNHEY and SVGEGT. Trimming stripped 4 bases from V and 4 bases from J, with 13 bases between. The CDR3 sequence: CASSFSQGGTEAFF. The CDR3 DNA sequence: TGTGCCAGCAGTTTCTCGCAAGGGGGCACTGAAGCTTTCTTT.

This clonotype occurred a few times. The chain couples TRBV12-3 or TRBV12-4 to TRBJ1-5, with a tentative D call TRBD1 (6 bases). Deletions cut 7 bases from V and 7 bases from J, with 14 bases between. This CDR3 is built from 13 residues. CDR3 in amino acids: CASTDSNIQPQHF. The CDR3, as DNA: TGTGCCAGCACGGACAGCAATATCCAGCCCCAGCATTTT.

This clonotype was recorded at least ten times. The chain joins TRBV20-1 to TRBJ1-2; 7 positions match TRBD1. CDR1 is DFQATT, CDR2 SNEGSKA, per germline (reference sequence). Losses at the gene ends were 6 bases for V and 3 bases for J; bases not matched to a gene: 10. The CDR3 runs 14 residues. The chain's CDR3 is CSAQTGQAYYGYTF. In nucleotides, the CDR3 is TGCAGTGCCCAAACCGGACAGGCATACTATGGCTACACCTTC.

CDR3 region: CASSDSRETDTQYF. CDR3 sequence (DNA): TGTGCCAGCAGTGACTCGCGGGAGACAGATACGCAGTATTTT. The V and J genes are TRBV6-4 and TRBJ2-3; TRBD2 matches at 7 bases. The V gene end was trimmed by 0 bases and the J gene end by 3 bases; junction bases not matched to a gene: 0. This CDR3 comprises 14 residues. The germline V gene encodes CDR1 MRHNA and CDR2 SNTAGT.

In its sample, this clonotype was seen a few times. J is TRBJ1-6 and V is TRBV9; D call uncertain. V lost 3 bases and J lost 8, with 12 bases in between. Germline-derived CDR1 and CDR2 are SGDLS and YYNGEE. The CDR3 covers 14 residues. The CDR3 DNA reads TGTGCCAGCAGCGCCAAGCGTGGTGATTCACCCCTCCACTTT. Its protein product is CASSAKRGDSPLHF.

This clonotype was detected a few times. The CDR3 region has the DNA TGCAGTGCGATATTAGCGGGAGGGCTAAACGAGCAGTACTTC. Amino acid sequence: CSAILAGGLNEQYF. V usage is TRBV20-1 and J usage is TRBJ2-7; 11 positions agree with TRBD2. Germline V gene data show CDR1 as DFQATT and CDR2 as SNEGSKA (reference sequence). The CDR3 extends over 14 amino acids. J was trimmed by 5 bases and V by 6 bases; bases with no gene match: 9.